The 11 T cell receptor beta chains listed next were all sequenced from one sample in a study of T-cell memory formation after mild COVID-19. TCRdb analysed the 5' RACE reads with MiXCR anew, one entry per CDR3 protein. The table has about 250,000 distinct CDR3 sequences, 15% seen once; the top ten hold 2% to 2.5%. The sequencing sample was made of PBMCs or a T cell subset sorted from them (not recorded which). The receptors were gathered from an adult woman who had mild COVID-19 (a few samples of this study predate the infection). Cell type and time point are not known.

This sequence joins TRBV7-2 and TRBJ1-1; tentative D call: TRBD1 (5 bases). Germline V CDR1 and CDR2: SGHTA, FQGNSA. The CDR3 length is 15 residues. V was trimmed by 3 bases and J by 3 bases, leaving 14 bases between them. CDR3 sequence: CASSFEGRWDTEAFF. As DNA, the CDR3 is TGTGCCAGCAGCTTTGAGGGGCGGTGGGACACTGAAGCTTTCTTT.

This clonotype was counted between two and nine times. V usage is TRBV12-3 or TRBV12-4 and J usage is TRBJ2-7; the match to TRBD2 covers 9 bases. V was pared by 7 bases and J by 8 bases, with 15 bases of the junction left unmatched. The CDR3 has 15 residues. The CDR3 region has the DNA TGTGCCAGCACCCCACCGGGGGCTAGCGGGACTAAGCAGTACTTC. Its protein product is CASTPPGASGTKQYF.

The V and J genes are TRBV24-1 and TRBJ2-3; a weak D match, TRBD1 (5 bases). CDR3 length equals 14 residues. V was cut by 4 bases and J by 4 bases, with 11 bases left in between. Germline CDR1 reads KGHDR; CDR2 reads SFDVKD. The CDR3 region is CATSDPGSADTQYF. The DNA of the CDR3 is TGTGCCACCAGTGACCCAGGGTCCGCAGATACGCAGTATTTT.

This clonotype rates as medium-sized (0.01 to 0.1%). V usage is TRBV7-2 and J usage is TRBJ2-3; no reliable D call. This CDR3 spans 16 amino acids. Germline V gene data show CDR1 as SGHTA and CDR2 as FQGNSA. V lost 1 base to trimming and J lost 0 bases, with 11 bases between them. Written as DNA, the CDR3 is TGTGCCAGCAGCTTAGTTCTACCAACTAGCACAGATACGCAGTATTTT. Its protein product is CASSLVLPTSTDTQYF.

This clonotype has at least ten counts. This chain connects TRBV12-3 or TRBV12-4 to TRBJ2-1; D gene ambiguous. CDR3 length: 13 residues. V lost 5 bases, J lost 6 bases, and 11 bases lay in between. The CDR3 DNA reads TGTGCCAGCAGTCCCGACTTCTCCAATGAGCAGTTCTTC. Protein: CASSPDFSNEQFF.

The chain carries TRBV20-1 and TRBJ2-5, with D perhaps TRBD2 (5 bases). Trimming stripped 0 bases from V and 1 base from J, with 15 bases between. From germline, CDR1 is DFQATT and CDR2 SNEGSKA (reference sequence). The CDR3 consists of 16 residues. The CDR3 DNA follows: TGCAGTGCTAGAGATCCCAAAAAGCGGATCCAAGAGACCCAGTACTTC. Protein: CSARDPKKRIQETQYF.

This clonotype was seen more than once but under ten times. Here the CDR3 DNA reads TGCAGTGCCCTACCGGGACAGGGCCAGGAGGCCAACGTCCTGACTTTC. Protein sequence: CSALPGQGQEANVLTF. The genes are TRBV20-1 and TRBJ2-6, with 9 nucleotides matching TRBD1. This CDR3 has 16 residues. Losses at the gene ends were 6 bases for V and 6 bases for J; bases not matched to a gene: 12. Germline CDR1 reads DFQATT; CDR2 reads SNEGSKA (reference sequence).

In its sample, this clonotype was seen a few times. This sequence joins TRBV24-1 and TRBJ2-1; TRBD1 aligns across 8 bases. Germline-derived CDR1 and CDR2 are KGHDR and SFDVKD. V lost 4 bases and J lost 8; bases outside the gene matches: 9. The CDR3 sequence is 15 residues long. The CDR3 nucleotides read TGTGCCACCAGTGACTCGGGACAGGCCGGCTATGAGCAGTTCTTC. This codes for CATSDSGQAGYEQFF.

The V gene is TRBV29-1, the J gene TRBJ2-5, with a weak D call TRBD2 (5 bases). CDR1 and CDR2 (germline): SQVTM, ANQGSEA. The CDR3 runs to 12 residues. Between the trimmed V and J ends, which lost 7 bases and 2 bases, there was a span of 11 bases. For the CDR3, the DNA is TGCAGCGGGGTTGAGCGGCAAGAGACCCAGTACTTC. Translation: CSGVERQETQYF.

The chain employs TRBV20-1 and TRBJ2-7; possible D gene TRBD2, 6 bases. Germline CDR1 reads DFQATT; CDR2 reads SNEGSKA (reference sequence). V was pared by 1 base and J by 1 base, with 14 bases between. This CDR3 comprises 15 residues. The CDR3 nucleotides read TGCAGTGCTAGAGGGAGGGCGCGCCCATCCTACGAGCAGTACTTC. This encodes CSARGRARPSYEQYF.

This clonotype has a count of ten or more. CDR3 nucleotide sequence: TGTGCCAGCAGCTCGATGACTAGCCCCACGGATACGCAGTATTTT. It yields the protein CASSSMTSPTDTQYF. The chain joins TRBV7-6 to TRBJ2-3; 7 nucleotides line up with TRBD2. Trimming took 4 bases from V and 6 from J; bases not matched to a gene: 10. Per the germline V gene, CDR1 is SGHVS and CDR2 is FNYEAQ. The CDR3 covers 15 residues.